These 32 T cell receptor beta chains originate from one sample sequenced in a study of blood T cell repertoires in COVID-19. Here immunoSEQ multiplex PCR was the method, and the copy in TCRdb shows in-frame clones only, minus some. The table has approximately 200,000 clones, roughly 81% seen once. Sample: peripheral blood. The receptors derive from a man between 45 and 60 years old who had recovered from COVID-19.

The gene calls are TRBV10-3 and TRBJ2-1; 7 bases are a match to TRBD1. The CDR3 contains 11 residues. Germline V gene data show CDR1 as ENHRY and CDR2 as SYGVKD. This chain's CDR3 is CATGEYNEQFF. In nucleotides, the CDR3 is TGTGCTACAGGGGAGTACAATGAGCAGTTCTTC.

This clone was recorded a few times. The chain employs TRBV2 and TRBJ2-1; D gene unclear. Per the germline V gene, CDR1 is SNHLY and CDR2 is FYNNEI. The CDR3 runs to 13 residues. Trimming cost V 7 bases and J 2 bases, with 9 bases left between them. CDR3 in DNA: TGTGCCAGCACTGATCAGGCCTACAATGAGCAGTTCTTC. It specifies CASTDQAYNEQFF.

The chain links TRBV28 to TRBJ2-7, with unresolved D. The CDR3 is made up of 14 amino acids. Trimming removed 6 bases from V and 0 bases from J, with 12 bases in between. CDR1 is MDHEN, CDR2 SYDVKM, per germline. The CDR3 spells CASRRHGSSYEQYF. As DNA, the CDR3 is TGTGCCAGCAGGCGACACGGATCCTCCTACGAGCAGTACTTC.

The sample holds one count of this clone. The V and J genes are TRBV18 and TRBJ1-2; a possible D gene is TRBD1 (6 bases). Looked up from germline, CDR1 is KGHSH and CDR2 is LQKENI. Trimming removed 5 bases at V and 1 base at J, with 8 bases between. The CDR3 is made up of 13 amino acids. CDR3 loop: CASSTGHNYGYTF. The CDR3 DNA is TGTGCCAGCTCAACGGGACATAACTATGGCTACACCTTC.

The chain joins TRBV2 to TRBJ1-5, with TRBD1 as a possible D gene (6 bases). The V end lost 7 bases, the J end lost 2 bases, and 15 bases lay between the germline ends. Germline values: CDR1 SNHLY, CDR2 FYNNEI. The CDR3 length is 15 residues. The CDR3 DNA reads TGTGCCAGCACTGGGGGGGGCGCGGGCAATCAGCCCCAGCATTTT. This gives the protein CASTGGGAGNQPQHF.

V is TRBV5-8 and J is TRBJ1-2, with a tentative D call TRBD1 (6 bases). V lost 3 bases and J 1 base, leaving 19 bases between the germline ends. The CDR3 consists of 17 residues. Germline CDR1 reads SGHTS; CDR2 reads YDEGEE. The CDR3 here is CASSSPTGQSLNYGYTF. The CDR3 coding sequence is TGTGCCAGCAGCTCCCCGACAGGACAGAGCCTTAACTATGGCTACACCTTC.

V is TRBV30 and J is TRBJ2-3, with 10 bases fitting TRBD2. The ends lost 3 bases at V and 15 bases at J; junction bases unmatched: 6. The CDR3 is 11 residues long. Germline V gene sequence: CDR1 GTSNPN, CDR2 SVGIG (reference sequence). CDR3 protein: CAWSRLAGGYF. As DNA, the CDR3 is TGTGCCTGGAGCCGACTAGCGGGTGGATATTTT.

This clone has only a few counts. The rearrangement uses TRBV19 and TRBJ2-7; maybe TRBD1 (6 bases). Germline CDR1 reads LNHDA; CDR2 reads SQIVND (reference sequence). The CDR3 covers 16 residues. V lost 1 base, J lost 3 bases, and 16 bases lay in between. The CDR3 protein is CASSIAVGQGLYEQYF. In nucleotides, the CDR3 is TGTGCCAGTAGTATAGCGGTGGGGCAGGGGCTCTACGAGCAGTACTTC.

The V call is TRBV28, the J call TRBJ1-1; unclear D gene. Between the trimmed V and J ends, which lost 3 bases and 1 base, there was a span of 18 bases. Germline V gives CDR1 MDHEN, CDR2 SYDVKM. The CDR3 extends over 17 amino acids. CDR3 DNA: TGTGCCAGCAGTTTTACCCTCCTTTTTTGGCCGAACACTGAAGCTTTCTTT. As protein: CASSFTLLFWPNTEAFF. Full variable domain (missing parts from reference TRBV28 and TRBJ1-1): DVKVTQSSRYLVKRTGEKVFLECVQDMDHENMFWYRQDPGLGLRLIYFSYDVKMKEKGDIPEGYSVSREKKERFSLILESASTNQTSMYLCASSFTLLFWPNTEAFFGQGTRLTVV.

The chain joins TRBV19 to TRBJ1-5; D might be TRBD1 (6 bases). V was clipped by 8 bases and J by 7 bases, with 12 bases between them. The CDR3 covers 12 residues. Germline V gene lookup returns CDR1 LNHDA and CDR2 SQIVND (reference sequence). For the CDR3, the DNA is TGTGCCAGTCGGGGGGGCGGACAGCCCCAGCATTTT. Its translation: CASRGGGQPQHF.

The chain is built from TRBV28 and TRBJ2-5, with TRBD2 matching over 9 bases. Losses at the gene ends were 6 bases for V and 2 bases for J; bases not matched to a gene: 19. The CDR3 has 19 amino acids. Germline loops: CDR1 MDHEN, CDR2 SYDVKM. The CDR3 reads CASSDGLAGYLGIQETQYF. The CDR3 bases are TGTGCCAGCAGCGACGGTCTAGCGGGATACTTGGGGATTCAAGAGACCCAGTACTTC. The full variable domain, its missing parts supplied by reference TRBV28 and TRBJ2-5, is DVKVTQSSRYLVKRTGEKVFLECVQDMDHENMFWYRQDPGLGLRLIYFSYDVKMKEKGDIPEGYSVSREKKERFSLILESASTNQTSMYLCASSDGLAGYLGIQETQYFGPGTRLLVL.

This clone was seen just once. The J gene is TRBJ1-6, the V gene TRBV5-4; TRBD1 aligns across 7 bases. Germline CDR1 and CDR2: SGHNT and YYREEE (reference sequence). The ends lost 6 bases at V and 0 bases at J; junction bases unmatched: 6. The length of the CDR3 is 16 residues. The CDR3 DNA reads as TGTGCCAGCAACACACAGGGGAGCTCCTATAATTCACCCCTCCACTTT. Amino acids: CASNTQGSSYNSPLHF.

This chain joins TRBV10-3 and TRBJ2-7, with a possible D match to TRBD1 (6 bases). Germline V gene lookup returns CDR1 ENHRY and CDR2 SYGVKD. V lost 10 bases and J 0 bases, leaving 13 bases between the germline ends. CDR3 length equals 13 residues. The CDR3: CATGTPSSYEQYF. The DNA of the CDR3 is TGTGCCACTGGGACACCGAGCTCCTACGAGCAGTACTTC.

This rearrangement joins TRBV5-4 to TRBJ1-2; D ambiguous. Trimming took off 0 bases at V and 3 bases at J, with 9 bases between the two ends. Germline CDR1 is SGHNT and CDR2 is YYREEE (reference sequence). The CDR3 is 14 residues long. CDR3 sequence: CASSLGIRDYGYTF. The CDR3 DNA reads TGTGCCAGCAGCTTGGGAATACGGGACTATGGCTACACCTTC.

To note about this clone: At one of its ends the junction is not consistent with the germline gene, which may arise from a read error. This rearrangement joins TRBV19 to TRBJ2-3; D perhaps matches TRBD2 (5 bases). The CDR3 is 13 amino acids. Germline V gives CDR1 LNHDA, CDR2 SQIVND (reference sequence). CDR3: CASSFSSIDTQYF. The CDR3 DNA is TGTGCCAGTAGTTTCTCTAGCATAGATACGCAGTATTTT.

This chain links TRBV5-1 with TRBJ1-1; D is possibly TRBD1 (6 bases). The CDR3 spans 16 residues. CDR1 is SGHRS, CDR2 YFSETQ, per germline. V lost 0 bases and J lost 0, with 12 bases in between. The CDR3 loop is CASSLEVGTLNTEAFF. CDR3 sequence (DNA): TGCGCCAGCAGCTTGGAAGTCGGGACACTGAACACTGAAGCTTTCTTT.

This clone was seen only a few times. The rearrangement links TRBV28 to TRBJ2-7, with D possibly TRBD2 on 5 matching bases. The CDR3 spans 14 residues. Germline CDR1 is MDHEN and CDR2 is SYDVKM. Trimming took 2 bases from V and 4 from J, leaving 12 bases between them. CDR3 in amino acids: CASSLIGNGYEQYF. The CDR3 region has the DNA TGTGCCAGCAGTTTAATCGGGAATGGGTACGAGCAGTACTTC. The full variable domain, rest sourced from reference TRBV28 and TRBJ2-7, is DVKVTQSSRYLVKRTGEKVFLECVQDMDHENMFWYRQDPGLGLRLIYFSYDVKMKEKGDIPEGYSVSREKKERFSLILESASTNQTSMYLCASSLIGNGYEQYFGPGTRLTVT.

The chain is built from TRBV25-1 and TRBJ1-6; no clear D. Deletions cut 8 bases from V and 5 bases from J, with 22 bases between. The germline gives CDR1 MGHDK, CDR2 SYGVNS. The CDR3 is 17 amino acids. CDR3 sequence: CASGSTGSLDHNSPLHF. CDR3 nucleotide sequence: TGTGCCAGCGGATCGACGGGATCCTTAGACCATAATTCACCCCTCCACTTT.

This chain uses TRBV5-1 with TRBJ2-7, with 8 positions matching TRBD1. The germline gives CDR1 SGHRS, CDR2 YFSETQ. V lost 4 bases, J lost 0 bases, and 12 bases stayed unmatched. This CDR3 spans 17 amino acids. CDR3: CASSRDRSSERSYEQYF. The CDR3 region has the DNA TGCGCCAGCAGCCGGGACAGGTCCTCGGAACGCTCCTACGAGCAGTACTTC.

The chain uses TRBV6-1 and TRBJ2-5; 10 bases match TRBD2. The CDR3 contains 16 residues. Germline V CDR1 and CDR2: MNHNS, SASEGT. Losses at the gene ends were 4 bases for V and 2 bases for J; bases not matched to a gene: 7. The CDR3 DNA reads TGTGCCAGCAGTGGTCCTAGCGGGAGTCGGCAAGAGACCCAGTACTTC. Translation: CASSGPSGSRQETQYF.

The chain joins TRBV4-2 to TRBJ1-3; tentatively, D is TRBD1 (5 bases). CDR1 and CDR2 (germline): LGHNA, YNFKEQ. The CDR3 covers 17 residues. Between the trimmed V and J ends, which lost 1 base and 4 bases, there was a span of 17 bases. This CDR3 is CASSQVGRGVNGNTIYF. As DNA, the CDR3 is TGTGCCAGCAGCCAAGTGGGCCGGGGGGTTAACGGAAACACCATATATTTT.

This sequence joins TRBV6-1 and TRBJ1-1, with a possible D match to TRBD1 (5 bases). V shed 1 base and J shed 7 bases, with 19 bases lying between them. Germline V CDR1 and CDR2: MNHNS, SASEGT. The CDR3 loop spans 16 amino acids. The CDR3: CASSEGAQGRSGEAFF. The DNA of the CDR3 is TGTGCCAGCAGTGAAGGGGCTCAGGGTCGGAGTGGTGAAGCTTTCTTT.

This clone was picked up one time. The CDR3 spells CASSTGLAGGNEQFF. The CDR3 DNA sequence: TGTGCCAGCAGCACCGGACTAGCGGGAGGCAATGAGCAGTTCTTC. The gene calls are TRBV7-6 and TRBJ2-1, with 14 bases fitting TRBD2. The junction had 3 bases not matched to a gene; V was cut back by 5 bases and J by 6 bases. The CDR3 sequence is 15 residues long. CDR1 SGHVS and CDR2 FNYEAQ come from the germline V gene. Based on the CDR3 plus reference TRBV7-6 and TRBJ2-1, the full variable domain is GAGVSQSPRYKVTKRGQDVALRCDPISGHVSLYWYRQALGQGPEFLTYFNYEAQQDKSGLPNDRFSAERPEGSISTLTIQRTEQRDSAMYRCASSTGLAGGNEQFFGPGTRLTVL.

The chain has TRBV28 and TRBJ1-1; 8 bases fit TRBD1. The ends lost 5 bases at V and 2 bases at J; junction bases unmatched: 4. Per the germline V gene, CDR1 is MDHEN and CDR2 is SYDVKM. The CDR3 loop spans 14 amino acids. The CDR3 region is CASSTQGDNTEAFF. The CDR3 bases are TGTGCCAGCAGTACACAGGGGGATAACACTGAAGCTTTCTTT.

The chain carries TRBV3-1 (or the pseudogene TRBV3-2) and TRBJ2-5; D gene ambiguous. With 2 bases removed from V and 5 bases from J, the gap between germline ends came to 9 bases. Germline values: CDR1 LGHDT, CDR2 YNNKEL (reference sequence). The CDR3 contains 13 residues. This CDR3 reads CASSQHLSETQYF. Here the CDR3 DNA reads TGTGCCAGCAGCCAACACCTGAGTGAGACCCAGTACTTC.

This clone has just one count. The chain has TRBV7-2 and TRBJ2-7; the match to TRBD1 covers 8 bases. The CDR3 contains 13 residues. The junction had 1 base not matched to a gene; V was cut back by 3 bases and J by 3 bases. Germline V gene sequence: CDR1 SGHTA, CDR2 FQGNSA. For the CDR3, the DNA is TGTGCCAGCAGCTTCGGACAGGGCTACGAGCAGTACTTC. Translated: CASSFGQGYEQYF. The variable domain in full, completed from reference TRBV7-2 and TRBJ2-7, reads GAGVSQSPSNKVTEKGKDVELRCDPISGHTALYWYRQSLGQGLEFLIYFQGNSAPDKSGLPSDRFSAERTGGSVSTLTIQRTQQEDSAVYLCASSFGQGYEQYFGPGTRLTVT.

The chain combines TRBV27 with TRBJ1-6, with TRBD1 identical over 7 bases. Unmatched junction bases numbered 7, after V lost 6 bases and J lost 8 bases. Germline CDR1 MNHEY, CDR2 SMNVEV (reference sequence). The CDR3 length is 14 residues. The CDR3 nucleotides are TGTGCCAGCAGGGGGTACAGGGGTGATTCACCCCTCCACTTT. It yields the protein CASRGYRGDSPLHF.

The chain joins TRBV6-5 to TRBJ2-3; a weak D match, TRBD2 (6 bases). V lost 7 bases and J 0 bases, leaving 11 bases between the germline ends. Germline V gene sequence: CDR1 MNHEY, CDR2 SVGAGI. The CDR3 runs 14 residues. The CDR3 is CASKSSASTDTQYF. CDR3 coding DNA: TGTGCCAGCAAGTCTAGCGCTAGCACAGATACGCAGTATTTT.

The DNA of the CDR3 is TGCGCCAGCAGCTTGGAGGCAGCCACTATCGGCTACACCTTC. Protein: CASSLEAATIGYTF. The V and J genes are TRBV5-1 and TRBJ1-2; D is unclear. V was pared by 0 bases and J by 8 bases, with 14 bases between. Per the germline V gene, CDR1 is SGHRS and CDR2 is YFSETQ. There are 14 residues in the CDR3.

The CDR3 sequence is CATSDGAGVAGRETQYF. In DNA, the CDR3 is TGTGCCACCAGTGATGGGGCCGGGGTAGCGGGACGAGAGACCCAGTACTTC. The chain employs TRBV24-1 and TRBJ2-5; 8 bases fit TRBD2. V gave up 3 bases and J gave up 4 bases; unmatched junction bases: 12. The CDR3 is made up of 17 amino acids. Germline loops: CDR1 KGHDR, CDR2 SFDVKD.

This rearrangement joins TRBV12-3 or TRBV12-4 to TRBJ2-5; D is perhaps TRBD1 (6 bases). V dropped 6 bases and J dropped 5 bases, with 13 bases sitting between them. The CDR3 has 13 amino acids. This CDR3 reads CASSRDIRETQYF. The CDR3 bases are TGTGCCAGCAGCCGGGACATCCGGGAGACCCAGTACTTC.

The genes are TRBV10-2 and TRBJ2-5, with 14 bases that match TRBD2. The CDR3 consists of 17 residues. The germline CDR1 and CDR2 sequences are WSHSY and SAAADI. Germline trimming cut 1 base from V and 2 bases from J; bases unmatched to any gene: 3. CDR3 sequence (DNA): TGCGCCAGCAGTGAGTGGGGGACTAGCGGGAGTCAAGAGACCCAGTACTTC. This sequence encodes CASSEWGTSGSQETQYF.